The 23 T cell receptor beta chains listed next were all sequenced from one sample in a study of T cell clonotyping in hematopoietic cell transplantation. The repertoire was sequenced with immunoSEQ multiplex PCR; TCRdb's copy has only in-frame clones and lacks some. In the table there are around 9,100 clones, roughly 85% of which are singletons. Material: PBMCs, obtained 180 days after allogeneic stem cell transplant. Source of these receptors: a male patient in his thirties or forties who had an allogeneic stem cell transplant from a related donor, so the T cells may come from the graft donor. Some clones in this sample may be carry-over from other donors' samples.

The genes are TRBV11-2 and TRBJ2-7; 10 bases align to TRBD1. V lost 8 bases to trimming and J lost 7 bases; unmatched junction nucleotides: 5. The CDR3 has 12 amino acids. Germline V CDR1 and CDR2: SGHAT, FQNNGV. CDR3 amino acids: CASQGQGLEQYF. DNA of the CDR3: TGTGCCAGCCAGGGACAGGGGCTTGAGCAGTACTTC.

V gene TRBV5-1 combines with J gene TRBJ1-1; 8 nucleotides align to TRBD1. Germline CDR1 reads SGHRS; CDR2 reads YFSETQ. The CDR3 totals 15 residues. The ends lost 0 bases at V and 5 bases at J; junction bases unmatched: 6. The CDR3 sequence is CASSLEFRQGTEAFF. CDR3 bases: TGCGCCAGCAGCTTGGAGTTTAGACAGGGGACTGAAGCTTTCTTT.

The chain is built from TRBV5-6 and TRBJ2-3; possible D gene TRBD2, 5 bases. The CDR3 runs to 13 residues. CDR1 is SGHDT and CDR2 is YYEEEE in the germline V gene. With 0 bases removed from V and 9 bases from J, the gap between germline ends came to 11 bases. The chain's CDR3 is CASSLGRPGTQYF. CDR3 DNA: TGTGCCAGCAGCTTGGGGCGCCCGGGGACGCAGTATTTT.

The chain links TRBV28 to TRBJ2-7, with 8 bases aligning to TRBD2. V was clipped by 4 bases and J by 6 bases; unmatched bases: 8. Germline loops: CDR1 MDHEN, CDR2 SYDVKM. CDR3 length equals 14 residues. CDR3 nucleotide sequence: TGTGCCAGCAGTTCCCGGACTAGCCTCCGCGAGCAGTACTTC. This translates into CASSSRTSLREQYF.

The chain has TRBV19 and TRBJ1-1; D remains unclear. The CDR3 is made up of 12 amino acids. Deletions cut 6 bases from V and 1 base from J, with 6 bases between. Germline CDR1 LNHDA, CDR2 SQIVND (reference sequence). CDR3 bases: TGTGCCAGTAGGGCAGGGAACACTGAAGCTTTCTTT. Protein sequence: CASRAGNTEAFF.

The rearrangement uses TRBV19 and TRBJ2-7; D might be TRBD1 or TRBD2, each matching 5 bases. The CDR3 length is 15 residues. Germline V gives CDR1 LNHDA, CDR2 SQIVND (reference sequence). Trimming stripped 3 bases from V and 0 bases from J, with 12 bases between. The CDR3 DNA is TGTGCCAGTAGTATGGGGGTCAGCCTCTCCTACGAGCAGTACTTC. Encoded protein: CASSMGVSLSYEQYF.

The CDR3 region has the DNA TGTGCCAGCAGCCCTCCTCTGGGGGTAGGGATTCAGTACTTC. Its protein product is CASSPPLGVGIQYF. The rearrangement uses TRBV5-6 and TRBJ2-4; the D call may be TRBD1 or TRBD2 (5 bases each). Trimming removed 4 bases from V and 10 bases from J, with 18 bases in between. The CDR3 runs 14 residues. Germline lookup yields CDR1 SGHDT and CDR2 YYEEEE.

This sequence joins TRBV29-1 and TRBJ1-1; D gene uncertain. V was clipped by 5 bases and J by 5 bases, with 12 bases between them. In germline, CDR1 is SQVTM, CDR2 ANQGSEA. The CDR3 totals 12 residues. CDR3 nucleotide sequence: TGCAGCGTTAATGCCCTGGGGACTGAAGCTTTCTTT. Residues: CSVNALGTEAFF.

The gene calls are TRBV5-6 and TRBJ2-7; no firm D call. V gave up 2 bases and J gave up 3 bases, with 6 bases separating them. The CDR3 is made up of 12 amino acids. Germline loops: CDR1 SGHDT, CDR2 YYEEEE. The CDR3 coding sequence is TGTGCCAGCAGCTTCCCTGGCTACGAGCAGTACTTC. Translating gives CASSFPGYEQYF.

This clone showed up just a few times. The chain recombines TRBV5-4 with TRBJ2-1, with D unresolved. The V and J ends lost 2 bases and 1 base respectively, with 13 bases between them. This CDR3 region has 16 residues. Germline V gives CDR1 SGHNT, CDR2 YYREEE (reference sequence). CDR3 sequence reads: CASSLKVEASYNEQFF. The CDR3, as DNA: TGTGCCAGCAGCTTAAAGGTTGAGGCATCCTACAATGAGCAGTTCTTC.

This clone appeared a single time. This rearrangement joins TRBV20-1 to TRBJ2-3; possible D gene TRBD1, 6 bases. The CDR3 consists of 11 residues. Germline CDR1 reads DFQATT; CDR2 reads SNEGSKA (reference sequence). Trimming removed 4 bases from V and 7 bases from J, with 9 bases in between. The CDR3 sequence: CSAIGGNTQYF. In DNA, the CDR3 is TGCAGTGCTATAGGGGGAAATACGCAGTATTTT.

The rearrangement joins TRBV28 to TRBJ2-3, with 14 bases aligning to TRBD2. Germline loops: CDR1 MDHEN, CDR2 SYDVKM. Germline trimming cut 4 bases from V and 5 bases from J; bases unmatched to any gene: 2. The length of the CDR3 is 15 residues. The CDR3 DNA follows: TGTGCCAGCAGTTCGACTAGCGGGGGGGGAGATACGCAGTATTTT. The encoded protein is CASSSTSGGGDTQYF. Full variable domain (remainder filled in from reference TRBV28 and TRBJ2-3): DVKVTQSSRYLVKRTGEKVFLECVQDMDHENMFWYRQDPGLGLRLIYFSYDVKMKEKGDIPEGYSVSREKKERFSLILESASTNQTSMYLCASSSTSGGGDTQYFGPGTRLTVL.

This chain uses TRBV6-1 with TRBJ2-7; no firm D call. The CDR3 is 15 residues long. The ends were cut back, 8 bases at V and 0 bases at J, with 17 bases in the middle. Germline assignment: CDR1 MNHNS and CDR2 SASEGT. CDR3 protein: CASEVSFLSSYEQYF. The CDR3 DNA is TGTGCCAGCGAGGTCAGTTTTCTTAGCTCCTACGAGCAGTACTTC.

This chain uses TRBV10-3 with TRBJ1-5, with 9 bases identical to TRBD1. CDR1 is ENHRY, CDR2 SYGVKD, per germline. The CDR3 is made up of 13 amino acids. The ends lost 6 bases at V and 4 bases at J; junction bases unmatched: 1. This chain's CDR3 is CAISGQGNQPQHF. CDR3 sequence (DNA): TGTGCCATCAGCGGACAGGGGAATCAGCCCCAGCATTTT.

The CDR3 DNA reads TGCGCCAGCAGCTTGGAGCGGGGGCATAGATTCGAGACCCAGTACTTC. Encoded protein: CASSLERGHRFETQYF. The chain joins TRBV5-1 to TRBJ2-5; 8 bases map to TRBD2. This CDR3 has 16 residues. V dropped 0 bases and J dropped 5; count of bases not matched to a gene: 9. Per the germline V gene, CDR1 is SGHRS and CDR2 is YFSETQ.

The genes are TRBV6-5 and TRBJ2-2; either TRBD1 or TRBD2 may fit D (5 bases each). V lost 2 bases, J lost 9 bases, and 16 bases lay in between. CDR3 length: 15 amino acids. Germline-derived CDR1 and CDR2 are MNHEY and SVGAGI. The CDR3 loop reads CASSYKGRTNRELFF. CDR3 nucleotides: TGTGCCAGCAGTTACAAGGGACGCACGAACCGGGAGCTGTTTTTT.

This rearrangement joins TRBV19 to TRBJ1-1, with D uncertain. The germline V and J ends were trimmed by 5 bases and 1 base, with 11 bases remaining between them. The CDR3 is 14 amino acids. The germline gives CDR1 LNHDA, CDR2 SQIVND (reference sequence). CDR3 DNA: TGTGCCAGTAGTTTTAGGGAGGGGAACACTGAAGCTTTCTTT. Amino acid sequence: CASSFREGNTEAFF.

The chain has TRBV10-1 and TRBJ2-2, with D perhaps TRBD1 (6 bases). The CDR3 loop spans 13 amino acids. Germline values: CDR1 WNHNN, CDR2 SYGVQD (reference sequence). V shed 7 bases and J shed 6 bases, with 12 bases lying between them. CDR3 nucleotides: TGCGCCAGCAAAACAGGGATCGCCGGGGAGCTGTTTTTT. It is translated as CASKTGIAGELFF.

This clone is labeled medium-sized. The chain has TRBV28 and TRBJ2-7; D unresolved. CDR3 length: 9 amino acids. The germline V and J ends were trimmed by 8 bases and 5 bases, with 4 bases remaining between them. From germline, CDR1 is MDHEN and CDR2 SYDVKM. The chain's CDR3 is CASQDEQYF. As DNA, the CDR3 is TGTGCCAGCCAGGACGAGCAGTACTTC.

This sequence joins TRBV5-1 and TRBJ1-6; 7 positions match TRBD1. The CDR3 has 16 amino acids. Trimming removed 0 bases from V and 4 bases from J; junction bases left unmatched: 4. The germline V gene encodes CDR1 SGHRS and CDR2 YFSETQ. In DNA, the CDR3 is TGCGCCAGCAGCTTGGGAGGGGGCTCTTATAATTCACCCCTCCACTTT. It translates to CASSLGGGSYNSPLHF. The complete variable domain, with remaining parts taken from reference TRBV5-1 and TRBJ1-6, reads KAGVTQTPRYLIKTRGQQVTLSCSPISGHRSVSWYQQTPGQGLQFLFEYFSETQRNKGNFPGRFSGRQFSNSRSEMNVSTLELGDSALYLCASSLGGGSYNSPLHFGNGTRLTVT.

The rearrangement uses TRBV2 and TRBJ2-7, with D unresolved. The germline CDR1 and CDR2 sequences are SNHLY and FYNNEI. V was pared by 8 bases and J by 2 bases, with 13 bases between. The CDR3 spans 13 residues. CDR3 in DNA: TGTGCCAGCCTAGTTCTAGGGACCTACGAGCAGTACTTC. Translation gives CASLVLGTYEQYF.

The rearrangement uses TRBV30 and TRBJ1-1; D not resolved. Germline V CDR1 and CDR2: GTSNPN, SVGIG (reference sequence). This CDR3 comprises 11 residues. The V end lost 4 bases, the J end lost 1 base, and 4 bases lay between the germline ends. CDR3 sequence (DNA): TGTGCCTGGAACGAGAACACTGAAGCTTTCTTT. It yields the protein CAWNENTEAFF.

The chain carries TRBV15 and TRBJ2-1, with 10 positions matching TRBD1. The CDR3 runs 15 residues. Germline CDR1 is LNHNV and CDR2 is YYDKDF (reference sequence). The V segment lost 3 bases and the J segment 5 bases; nucleotides outside the gene matches: 4. The CDR3 DNA reads as TGTGCCACCAGCAGCGAGACAGGGGGCCACAATGAGCAGTTCTTC. Translation gives CATSSETGGHNEQFF. The variable domain in full, completed from reference TRBV15 and TRBJ2-1, reads DAMVIQNPRYQVTQFGKPVTLSCSQTLNHNVMYWYQQKSSQAPKLLFHYYDKDFNNEADTPDNFQSRRPNTSFCFLDIRSPGLGDTAMYLCATSSETGGHNEQFFGPGTRLTVL.